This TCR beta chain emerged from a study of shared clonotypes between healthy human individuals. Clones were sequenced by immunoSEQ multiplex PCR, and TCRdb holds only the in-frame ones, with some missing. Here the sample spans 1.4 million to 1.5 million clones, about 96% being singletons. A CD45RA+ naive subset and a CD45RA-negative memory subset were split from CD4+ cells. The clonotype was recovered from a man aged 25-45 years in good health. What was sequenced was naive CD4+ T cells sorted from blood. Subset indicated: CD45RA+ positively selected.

The CDR3 bases are TGTGCCAGCAGCGCGCCGACCCCAGGGGGCAATTTGGAGACCCAGTACTTC. Residues: CASSAPTPGGNLETQYF. This rearrangement joins TRBV5-4 to TRBJ2-5; 8 bases are shared with TRBD1. Germline loops: CDR1 SGHNT, CDR2 YYREEE (reference sequence). J was trimmed by 5 bases and V by 4 bases; bases with no gene match: 16. This CDR3 region has 17 residues.